The present entry profiles one TCR beta chain with its context. Its specificity is not known. The material for each subset, its genomic DNA, was split evenly across several immunoSEQ plates. The table came from immunoSEQ multiplex PCR; TCRdb's copy has only in-frame clones and leaves some out. The profile covers about 680,000 clones, with roughly 78% appearing a single time and about 2% taken by the ten largest. There are 15 residues in the CDR3. Germline V gives CDR1 SGHTS, CDR2 YDEGEE. With 4 bases clipped from V and 1 base from J, the junction kept 6 bases outside the gene matches. This specimen comes from a study of shared clonotypes between healthy human individuals. Study-wide points: Donors were few, which limited the genetic and exposure-history diversity represented.

This chain connects TRBV5-8 to TRBJ1-1, with 8 nucleotides matching TRBD1. The origin of this receptor is a woman in her 30s in good health. Source material: memory CD4+ T cells sorted from blood. Subset reported: CD45RA-negative fraction. The CDR3, as DNA: TGTGCCAGCAGCAACCACAGGGGGGCGAACACTGAAGCTTTCTTT. This encodes CASSNHRGANTEAFF. The full variable domain, rest sourced from reference TRBV5-8 and TRBJ1-1, is EAGVTQSPTHLIKTRGQQATLRCSPISGHTSVYWYQQALGLGLQFLLWYDEGEERNRGNFPPRFSGRQFPNYSSELNVNALELEDSALYLCASSNHRGANTEAFFGQGTRLTVV.